Listed here are 6 T cell receptor beta chains from one sample, sequenced in a study of cytomegalovirus exposure and HLA in healthy donors. The PCR used 60 Vbeta and 13 Jbeta primers. The table came from immunoSEQ multiplex PCR; TCRdb's copy has only in-frame clones and leaves some out. The sample includes 130,000 or so clones, approximately 82% of them seen just once. The sample taken for sequencing was PBMCs. The receptors derive from a man in his forties or fifties in good health and CMV-seronegative.

On this clone: An end of the junction differs from the germline gene, which may be a read error. The chain is built from TRBV28 and TRBJ1-2; a weak D match, TRBD1 (5 bases). The CDR3 spans 12 residues. Germline CDR1 reads MDHEN; CDR2 reads SYDVKM. As DNA, the CDR3 is TGTGCCAGCAGTTCCCAAAGTGGGGGAGCGGGCTTC. Amino acid sequence: CASSSQSGGAGF.

This clone has only a few counts. CDR3 nucleotide sequence: TGTGCCAGTACAGGGATGGGGACAGGGGGCGGGAATACGCAGTATTTT. Translated, it gives CASTGMGTGGGNTQYF. V is TRBV19 and J is TRBJ2-3, with 12 bases matching TRBD1. This CDR3 contains 16 residues. Losses at the gene ends were 7 bases for V and 7 bases for J; bases not matched to a gene: 12. The germline V gene encodes CDR1 LNHDA and CDR2 SQIVND (reference sequence).

This chain links TRBV4-2 with TRBJ1-2; TRBD1 agrees at 8 bases. The CDR3 loop spans 14 amino acids. The germline V gene encodes CDR1 LGHNA and CDR2 YNFKEQ. With V trimmed by 3 bases and J by 3 bases, 3 bases remained unmatched. The CDR3 region is CASSQPQGDYGYTF. The CDR3 DNA reads as TGTGCCAGCAGCCAGCCACAGGGGGACTATGGCTACACCTTC.

The V call is TRBV7-3, the J call TRBJ2-2; tentative D call: TRBD2 (6 bases). The V gene's germline CDR1 is SGHTA and CDR2 FQGTGA. The CDR3 runs 17 residues. V was trimmed by 5 bases and J by 0 bases, leaving 16 bases between them. The CDR3 coding sequence is TGTGCCAGCAGCCAGTCAGGAGGGTCCCCGAACACCGGGGAGCTGTTTTTT. It encodes CASSQSGGSPNTGELFF.

This clone has a handful of counts. The chain links TRBV9 to TRBJ2-1; 10 nucleotides match TRBD1. Germline values: CDR1 SGDLS, CDR2 YYNGEE. V was pared by 0 bases and J by 6 bases, with 3 bases of the junction left unmatched. The CDR3 totals 15 residues. Here the CDR3 DNA reads TGTGCCAGCAGCGTAGTATGGACAGGGGGCAATGAGCAGTTCTTC. This gives the protein CASSVVWTGGNEQFF.

In DNA, the CDR3 is TGCGCCAGCAGCCACCACGTCGACAGGGATGATGGCTACACCTTC. This encodes CASSHHVDRDDGYTF. This chain joins TRBV4-1 and TRBJ1-2, with TRBD1 matching over 7 bases. The CDR3 is 15 residues long. Germline CDR1 reads MGHRA; CDR2 reads YSYEKL. Unmatched junction bases numbered 10, after V lost 3 bases and J lost 6 bases.